This TCR beta chain appears in the sequencing data of a study of resident and recirculating memory T cells in vitiligo. The V gene lost 2 bases and the J gene lost 1 base, with 5 bases spanning the gap. Germline CDR1 is MNHEY and CDR2 is SMNVEV (reference sequence). The length of the CDR3 is 13 residues. The assay was immunoSEQ multiplex PCR, and TCRdb's table has in-frame clones only and misses some. The sample consists of 40,000 to 50,000 clones, around 90% of them appearing once. The TCR originated in a male donor with vitiligo. Specimen: blood. This sequence joins TRBV27 and TRBJ1-1; the D is unclear. CDR3: CASSLGGNTEAFF. The CDR3 nucleotides are TGTGCCAGCAGTTTAGGCGGGAACACTGAAGCTTTCTTT.